The sequence of this TCR beta chain was determined in a study of response to subunit inactivated influenza vaccine. Findings and caveats of the study: The authors offered the suggestion that each seasonal influenza vaccination recruits few new T cells.

The CDR3 has 13 residues. Trimming removed 6 bases at V and 0 bases at J, with 8 bases between. Germline CDR1 reads WSHSY; CDR2 reads SAAADI. TCRdb re-analysed the RT-PCR reads in MiXCR, keeping a single row per CDR3 protein. The sample carries 500,000 or so distinct CDR3 sequences, 16% recorded once. This clonotype has ten or more counts. Its antigen is still unknown. The receptor's source is a man between 50 and 75 years old who received an inactivated influenza vaccine. The V gene is TRBV10-2, the J gene TRBJ1-1, with D perhaps TRBD1 (5 bases). Sample: CD4+ T cells sorted from PBMCs, taken about 24 months after vaccination. CDR3 DNA sequence: TGCGCCAGCAGAGAACAGGTGAACACTGAAGCTTTCTTT. Its translation is CASREQVNTEAFF.